The T cell receptor beta chain described here comes from a study of T cell responses to AZD1222 COVID-19 vaccine. Germline-derived CDR1 and CDR2 are ENHRY and SYGVKD. The CDR3 runs 15 residues. Trimming took off 2 bases at V and 5 bases at J, with 15 bases between the two ends. Profiling relied on immunoSEQ multiplex PCR, and the TCRdb table lists in-frame clones only, not all of them. The profile shows 150,000 to 200,000 clones, roughly 92% of them singletons. This sample comprised peripheral blood, obtained on day 0 of AZD1222 vaccination. The clonotype originates from an adult in good health. The genes are TRBV10-3 and TRBJ1-1; TRBD1 is a possible D gene (5 bases). CDR3: CAISETTEGRTEAFF. CDR3 in DNA: TGTGCCATCAGTGAGACAACAGAGGGGCGAACTGAAGCTTTCTTT.